Below are 13 T cell receptor beta chains sequenced from a single sample in a study of OX40 agonist ivuxolimab in advanced cancers. Clones were read by immunoSEQ multiplex PCR, and TCRdb kept only the in-frame ones, dropping some. In the table there are roughly 80,000 clones, over 90% of which are singletons. The material sequenced was CD4+ or CD8+ T cells sorted from blood, taken in a trial of the OX40 agonist ivuxolimab. Receptors were obtained from an adult with an advanced solid tumor such as melanoma, head and neck, liver or kidney cancer.

This clone was recorded a few times. This chain links TRBV29-1 with TRBJ2-1; D may be TRBD2 (5 bases). Germline V gene lookup returns CDR1 SQVTM and CDR2 ANQGSEA. This CDR3 comprises 16 residues. The V end was cut by 5 bases, the J end by 0 bases, with 17 bases between. The CDR3, as DNA: TGCAGCGTTTACCTGGGGAGTCCGAGCTCCTACAATGAGCAGTTCTTC. Translation: CSVYLGSPSSYNEQFF.

This clone turned up a few times. As DNA, the CDR3 is TGTGCCAGCAGTTTAAAGGGTTTGAAGCAGTACTTC. Encoded protein: CASSLKGLKQYF. The chain uses TRBV27 and TRBJ2-7, with D unclear. Trimming took 2 bases from V and 8 from J, leaving 10 bases between them. The CDR3 spans 12 residues. The germline gives CDR1 MNHEY, CDR2 SMNVEV (reference sequence).

The chain couples TRBV4-2 to TRBJ1-2, with D possibly being TRBD1 (6 bases). Trimming left V 1 base short and J 3 bases short, with 15 bases between. The CDR3 has 16 residues. The germline V gene encodes CDR1 LGHNA and CDR2 YNFKEQ. The CDR3 nucleotides read TGTGCCAGCAGCCAAGCCTCAGGAAGGACAGACTATGGCTACACCTTC. It translates to CASSQASGRTDYGYTF.

V usage is TRBV5-1 and J usage is TRBJ1-1; TRBD1 matches at 9 bases. V was pared by 3 bases and J by 5 bases, with 5 bases of the junction left unmatched. Germline CDR1 is SGHRS and CDR2 is YFSETQ. The CDR3 consists of 14 residues. In nucleotides, the CDR3 is TGCGCCAGCAGCTCGCGGACAGGGGCGACTGAAGCTTTCTTT. This encodes CASSSRTGATEAFF.

The V and J genes are TRBV7-3 and TRBJ2-2; 11 bases map to TRBD2. The germline V gene encodes CDR1 SGHTA and CDR2 FQGTGA. V trimming: 5 bases; J trimming: 1 base; junction bases outside the gene matches: 3. The CDR3 runs 16 residues. The CDR3 DNA follows: TGTGCCAGCAGCGCCGGACTAGCGGGGAACACCGGGGAGCTGTTTTTT. This sequence encodes CASSAGLAGNTGELFF. Together with reference TRBV7-3 and TRBJ2-2, the CDR3 gives the full variable domain: GAGVSQTPSNKVTEKGKYVELRCDPISGHTALYWYRQSLGQGPEFLIYFQGTGAADDSGLPNDRFFAVRPEGSVSTLKIQRTERGDSAVYLCASSAGLAGNTGELFFGEGSRLTVL.

The rearrangement joins TRBV9 to TRBJ1-1; D is unresolved. V lost 3 bases, J lost 3 bases, and 12 bases lay in between. The CDR3 contains 14 residues. Germline V gene lookup returns CDR1 SGDLS and CDR2 YYNGEE. The DNA for the CDR3 is TGTGCCAGCAGCGGCCGGGCCTGGGACACTGAAGCTTTCTTT. This gives the protein CASSGRAWDTEAFF.

J is TRBJ2-4 and V is TRBV6-1; D is possibly TRBD2 (5 bases). The CDR3 has 14 amino acids. CDR1 is MNHNS, CDR2 SASEGT, per germline. Trimming removed 4 bases from V and 0 bases from J, with 7 bases in between. The CDR3 nucleotides are TGTGCCAGCAGTGTGGACTCAGCCAAAAACATTCAGTACTTC. This encodes CASSVDSAKNIQYF.

The chain employs TRBV10-3 and TRBJ1-2; 9 bases agree with TRBD1. Germline CDR1 reads ENHRY; CDR2 reads SYGVKD. The CDR3 has 14 amino acids. J was trimmed by 6 bases and V by 2 bases; bases with no gene match: 4. CDR3 amino acids: CAISEAGQGNGYTF. CDR3 DNA sequence: TGTGCCATCAGTGAGGCAGGACAGGGGAATGGCTACACCTTC.

V usage is TRBV11-1 and J usage is TRBJ2-7, with D perhaps given as TRBD1 or TRBD2 (5 bases each). Trimming left V 5 bases short and J 0 bases short, with 17 bases between. From germline, CDR1 is SGHAT and CDR2 FQDESV (reference sequence). The CDR3 is 16 amino acids. CDR3 nucleotides: TGTGCCAGCAGCCCCTTTTCGGGACCCACCTCCTACGAGCAGTACTTC. Amino acid sequence: CASSPFSGPTSYEQYF. Full variable domain (missing parts from reference TRBV11-1 and TRBJ2-7): EAEVAQSPRYKITEKSQAVAFWCDPISGHATLYWYRQILGQGPELLVQFQDESVVDDSQLPKDRFSAERLKGVDSTLKIQPAELGDSAMYLCASSPFSGPTSYEQYFGPGTRLTVT.

The rearrangement uses TRBV9 and TRBJ2-5, with TRBD2 matching 9 bases. This CDR3 comprises 14 residues. Trimming took 3 bases from V and 5 from J; bases not matched to a gene: 5. The V gene's germline CDR1 is SGDLS and CDR2 YYNGEE. Here the CDR3 DNA reads TGTGCCAGCAGCGCTAGCGGGACAGCGGAGACCCAGTACTTC. This encodes CASSASGTAETQYF.

This clone was observed a single time. For the CDR3, the DNA is TGTGCCAGCAGCCAAGAAGGAGGACCAAATTCACCCCTCCACTTT. Amino acids: CASSQEGGPNSPLHF. The chain combines TRBV4-2 with TRBJ1-6; D unresolved. This CDR3 has 15 residues. V lost 0 bases to trimming and J lost 7 bases, with 10 bases between them. Per the germline V gene, CDR1 is LGHNA and CDR2 is YNFKEQ.

The rearrangement joins TRBV14 to TRBJ1-1; no clear D. Germline loops: CDR1 SGHDN, CDR2 FVKESK. This CDR3 has 17 residues. Trimming removed 0 bases from V and 1 base from J, with 15 bases in between. The CDR3: CASSQDQRFARNTEAFF. The CDR3 nucleotides are TGTGCCAGCAGCCAAGATCAGCGATTTGCCAGGAACACTGAAGCTTTCTTT.

The chain joins TRBV6-6 to TRBJ2-7, with D possibly matching TRBD2 (5 bases). CDR1 is MNHNY, CDR2 SVGAGI, per germline (reference sequence). Trimming took 4 bases from V and 0 from J, leaving 13 bases between them. The CDR3 consists of 15 residues. The CDR3 is CASSSDSPSSYEQYF. The CDR3 DNA reads TGTGCCAGCAGTTCGGACTCCCCCAGCTCCTACGAGCAGTACTTC.